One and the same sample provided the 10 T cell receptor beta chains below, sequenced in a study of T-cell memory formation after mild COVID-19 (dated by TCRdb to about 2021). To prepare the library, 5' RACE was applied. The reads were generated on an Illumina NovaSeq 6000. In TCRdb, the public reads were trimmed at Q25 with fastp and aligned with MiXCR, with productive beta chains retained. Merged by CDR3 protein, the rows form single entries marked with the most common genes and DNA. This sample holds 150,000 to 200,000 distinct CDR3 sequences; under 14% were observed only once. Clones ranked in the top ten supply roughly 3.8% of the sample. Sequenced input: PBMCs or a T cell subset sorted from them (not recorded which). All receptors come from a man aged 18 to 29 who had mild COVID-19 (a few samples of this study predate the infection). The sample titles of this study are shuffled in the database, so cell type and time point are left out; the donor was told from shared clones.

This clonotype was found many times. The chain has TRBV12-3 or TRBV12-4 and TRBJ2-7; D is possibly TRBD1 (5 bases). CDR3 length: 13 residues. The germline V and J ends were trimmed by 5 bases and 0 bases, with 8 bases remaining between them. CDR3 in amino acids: CASSADTSYEQYV. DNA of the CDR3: TGTGCCAGCAGTGCGGACACCTCCTACGAGCAGTACGTC.

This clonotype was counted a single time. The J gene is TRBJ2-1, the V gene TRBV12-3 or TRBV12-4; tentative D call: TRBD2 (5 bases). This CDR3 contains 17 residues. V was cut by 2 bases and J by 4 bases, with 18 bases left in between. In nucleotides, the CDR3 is TGTGCCAGCAGTTTATACTATACGGGAAAATATTACAATGAGCAGTTCTTC. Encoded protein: CASSLYYTGKYYNEQFF.

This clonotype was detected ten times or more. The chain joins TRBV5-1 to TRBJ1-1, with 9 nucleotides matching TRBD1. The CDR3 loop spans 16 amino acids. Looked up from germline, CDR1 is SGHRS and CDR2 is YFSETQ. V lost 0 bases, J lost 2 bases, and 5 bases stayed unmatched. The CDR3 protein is CASSLAPQGANTEAFF. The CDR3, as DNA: TGCGCCAGCAGCTTGGCCCCACAGGGGGCTAACACTGAAGCTTTCTTT.

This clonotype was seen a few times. CDR3 region: CASKRGLSYEQYF. The CDR3 nucleotides are TGTGCCAGCAAACGGGGACTCTCCTACGAGCAGTACTTC. The chain uses TRBV6-5 and TRBJ2-7; tentatively, D is TRBD2 (6 bases). The germline V and J ends were trimmed by 7 bases and 0 bases, with 10 bases remaining between them. The germline CDR1 and CDR2 sequences are MNHEY and SVGAGI. The CDR3 loop spans 13 amino acids.

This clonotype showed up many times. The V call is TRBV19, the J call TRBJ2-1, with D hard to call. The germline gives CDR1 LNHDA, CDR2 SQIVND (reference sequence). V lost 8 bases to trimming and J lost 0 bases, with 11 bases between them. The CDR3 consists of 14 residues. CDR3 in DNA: TGTGCCAGTGCATGGGGTCGCTCCTACAATGAGCAGTTCTTC. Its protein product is CASAWGRSYNEQFF.

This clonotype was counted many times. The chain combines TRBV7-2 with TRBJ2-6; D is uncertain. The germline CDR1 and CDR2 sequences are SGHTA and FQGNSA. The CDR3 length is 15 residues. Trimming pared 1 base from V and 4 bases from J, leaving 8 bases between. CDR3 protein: CASSLDFSGANVLTF. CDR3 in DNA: TGTGCCAGCAGCTTAGACTTTTCAGGGGCCAACGTCCTGACTTTC.

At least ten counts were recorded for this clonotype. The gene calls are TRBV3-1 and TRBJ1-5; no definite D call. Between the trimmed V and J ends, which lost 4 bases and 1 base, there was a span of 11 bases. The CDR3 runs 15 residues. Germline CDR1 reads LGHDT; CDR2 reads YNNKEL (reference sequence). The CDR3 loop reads CASSLRGGSNQPQHF. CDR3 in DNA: TGTGCCAGCAGCCTCCGAGGAGGGAGCAATCAGCCCCAGCATTTT.

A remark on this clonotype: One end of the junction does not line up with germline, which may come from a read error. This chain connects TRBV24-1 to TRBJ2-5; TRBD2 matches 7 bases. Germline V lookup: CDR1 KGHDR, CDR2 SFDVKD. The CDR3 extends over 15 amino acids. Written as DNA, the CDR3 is TGTGCCACCCGTGATTTCCTGGCGGGGGTGGAGACCCAGTACTTC. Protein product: CATRDFLAGVETQYF.

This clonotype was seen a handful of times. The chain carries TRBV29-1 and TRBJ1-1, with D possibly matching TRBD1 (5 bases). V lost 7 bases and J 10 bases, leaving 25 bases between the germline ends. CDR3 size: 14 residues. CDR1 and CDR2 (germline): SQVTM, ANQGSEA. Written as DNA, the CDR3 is TGCAGCGCAATTCGAGACAGAACATATGGCGGAGCTTTCTTT. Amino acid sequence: CSAIRDRTYGGAFF.

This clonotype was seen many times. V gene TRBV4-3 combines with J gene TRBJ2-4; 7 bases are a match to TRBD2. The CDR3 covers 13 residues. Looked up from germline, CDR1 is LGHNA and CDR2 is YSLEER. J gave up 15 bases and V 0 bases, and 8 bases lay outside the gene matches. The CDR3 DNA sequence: TGCGCCAGCAGCCAAGAAAAAGCGGGGAGGCGGTACTTC. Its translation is CASSQEKAGRRYF.